The 5 T cell receptor beta chains below come from one sample, sequenced in a study of cytotoxic CD8 clonotypes in ibrutinib-treated CLL. The repertoire was sequenced with immunoSEQ multiplex PCR; TCRdb's copy has only in-frame clones and lacks some. The table lists 20,000 to 30,000 clones, 55% to 75% of them singletons. The specimen comprised PBMCs, sampled after 12 months of ibrutinib treatment. The receptors shown here come from a human donor with chronic lymphocytic leukemia.

The chain employs TRBV5-1 and TRBJ1-1, with a possible D match to TRBD1 (5 bases). This CDR3 has 16 amino acids. Germline values: CDR1 SGHRS, CDR2 YFSETQ. V shed 2 bases and J shed 1 base, with 15 bases lying between them. In DNA form, the CDR3 reads TGCGCCAGCAGCTTATTGGAGCCTCAGGGGAACACTGAAGCTTTCTTT. Translating gives CASSLLEPQGNTEAFF.

This clone was detected once. This chain joins TRBV4-3 and TRBJ2-3; a weak D match, TRBD2 (6 bases). The V gene lost 3 bases and the J gene lost 5 bases, with 21 bases spanning the gap. The length of the CDR3 is 17 residues. Germline CDR1 LGHNA, CDR2 YSLEER. This CDR3 reads CASSQAAAGNQGDTQYF. The DNA of the CDR3 is TGCGCCAGCAGCCAGGCCGCTGCGGGGAACCAGGGAGATACGCAGTATTTT.

The chain combines TRBV4-1 with TRBJ2-5; maybe TRBD2 (6 bases). CDR3 size: 15 residues. The germline CDR1 and CDR2 sequences are MGHRA and YSYEKL. The V end lost 4 bases, the J end lost 5 bases, and 17 bases lay between the germline ends. CDR3 region: CASSPAGTVMETQYF. CDR3 DNA: TGCGCCAGCAGCCCTGCCGGGACTGTCATGGAGACCCAGTACTTC.

This clone was detected only once. The chain has TRBV2 and TRBJ1-1; 9 nucleotides line up with TRBD1. V was pared by 6 bases and J by 6 bases, with 11 bases of the junction left unmatched. Germline V lookup: CDR1 SNHLY, CDR2 FYNNEI. The CDR3 length is 15 residues. DNA of the CDR3: TGTGCCAGCAGCCTTGGGGGGACAGGGAGGGCTGAAGCTTTCTTT. It yields the protein CASSLGGTGRAEAFF.

The chain combines TRBV19 with TRBJ2-1; possibly TRBD2 for D (7 bases). Germline loops: CDR1 LNHDA, CDR2 SQIVND (reference sequence). Trimming shortened V by 3 bases and J by 3 bases, and 15 bases separated the two germline ends. The CDR3 totals 16 residues. Written as DNA, the CDR3 is TGTGCCAGTAGTATGAGCTCCGGGGGGCTCTACAATGAGCAGTTCTTC. This codes for CASSMSSGGLYNEQFF.